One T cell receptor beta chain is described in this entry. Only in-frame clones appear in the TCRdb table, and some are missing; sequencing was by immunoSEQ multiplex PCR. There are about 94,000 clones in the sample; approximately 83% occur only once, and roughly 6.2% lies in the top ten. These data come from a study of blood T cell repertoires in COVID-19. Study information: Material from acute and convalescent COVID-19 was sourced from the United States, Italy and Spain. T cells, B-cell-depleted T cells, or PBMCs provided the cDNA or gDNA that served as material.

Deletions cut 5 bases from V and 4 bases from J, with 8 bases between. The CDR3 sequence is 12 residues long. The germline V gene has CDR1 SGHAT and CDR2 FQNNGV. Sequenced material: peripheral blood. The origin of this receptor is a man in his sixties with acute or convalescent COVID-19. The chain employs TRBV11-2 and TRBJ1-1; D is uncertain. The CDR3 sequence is CASSDMVTEAFF. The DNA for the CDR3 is TGTGCCAGCAGCGACATGGTCACTGAAGCTTTCTTT.